The 12 T cell receptor beta chains below were found in one sample sequenced in a study of a mutant IDH1 vaccine in newly diagnosed glioma listed by TCRdb under 2021. The label giving this sample's time point can be read as: week 23, last vaccination. Each vaccine dose was 300 ug of a 20-mer mutant IDH1 peptide in Montanide, given subcutaneously with topical imiquimod. Library method: the immunoSEQ multiplex PCR assay. TCRdb mirrors the immuneACCESS table, restricted to in-frame sequences. Some clones are absent from its copies; in checked studies, under half trace to an unresolved V gene, and the reason for the others is unknown. The sample contains 43,000 or so clones, about 81% of them found a single time. The ten largest clones capture around 2.4% of the sample. Their target antigens are unknown. The sequenced sample was PBMCs, obtained from a glioma patient whose treatment included an IDH1 peptide vaccine. The receptors shown here come from a woman aged 18-29 years with glioma. Some clones in this sample may be carry-over from other donors' samples.

The chain is built from TRBV9 and TRBJ2-1; D might be TRBD2 (5 bases). V gave up 3 bases and J gave up 9 bases, with 13 bases separating them. CDR3 size: 13 residues. Germline CDR1 SGDLS, CDR2 YYNGEE. The CDR3 DNA reads TGTGCCAGCAGCGCCCGCACTAGTATTGAGCAGTTCTTC. Encoded protein: CASSARTSIEQFF.

V usage is TRBV11-3 and J usage is TRBJ2-4, with D uncertain. V lost 2 bases and J lost 7, with 9 bases in between. The CDR3 has 13 amino acids. Per the germline V gene, CDR1 is SGHNT and CDR2 is YENEEA. As DNA, the CDR3 is TGTGCCAGCAGCTTAAACAACGCGAACATTCAGTACTTC. Amino acid sequence: CASSLNNANIQYF.

The chain is built from TRBV7-2 and TRBJ2-7; D is unclear. CDR1 and CDR2 from the germline V gene are SGHTA and FQGNSA. The CDR3 is made up of 11 amino acids. V lost 5 bases and J lost 3, with 5 bases in between. The CDR3 DNA sequence: TGTGCCAGCAGCCGTTACTACGAGCAGTACTTC. Translated: CASSRYYEQYF.

J is TRBJ1-5 and V is TRBV6-5; D ambiguous. CDR1 and CDR2 (germline): MNHEY, SVGAGI. V lost 5 bases and J 2 bases, leaving 7 bases between the germline ends. The CDR3 sequence is 13 residues long. The CDR3 here is CASSPQGNQPQHF. The CDR3 DNA follows: TGTGCCAGCAGTCCCCAGGGCAATCAGCCCCAGCATTTT.

This clone has only one observation. The J gene is TRBJ2-3, the V gene TRBV30, with 8 bases that match TRBD1. This CDR3 has 13 residues. J gave up 4 bases and V 7 bases, and 7 bases lay outside the gene matches. Germline CDR1 GTSNPN, CDR2 SVGIG (reference sequence). The CDR3 loop reads CASETGDADTQYF. The CDR3 DNA is TGTGCCTCGGAGACAGGGGACGCAGATACGCAGTATTTT.

CDR3 residues: CATSSGVYEQYF. CDR3 DNA sequence: TGTGCCACCAGCTCAGGGGTATACGAGCAGTACTTC. The chain carries TRBV15 and TRBJ2-7, with a possible D match to TRBD1 (6 bases). V was cut by 5 bases and J by 4 bases, with 9 bases left in between. Germline V gene data show CDR1 as LNHNV and CDR2 as YYDKDF (reference sequence). The CDR3 is 12 amino acids.

The chain carries TRBV2 and TRBJ2-1, with 9 bases that match TRBD2. Trimming cost V 11 bases and J 6 bases; bases outside gene matches: 11. Per the germline V gene, CDR1 is SNHLY and CDR2 is FYNNEI. The CDR3 runs 14 residues. CDR3 region: CAAVGREGRNEQFF. DNA of the CDR3: TGTGCCGCGGTGGGGCGGGAGGGCCGCAATGAGCAGTTCTTC.

Only a few counts were recorded for this clone. The gene calls are TRBV12-5 and TRBJ1-1, with 9 positions matching TRBD1. From germline, CDR1 is LGHNT and CDR2 FRNRAP. The length of the CDR3 is 15 residues. Losses at the gene ends were 5 bases for V and 1 base for J; bases not matched to a gene: 5. The CDR3 loop reads CASGPPDRGNTEAFF. CDR3 DNA: TGTGCTAGTGGTCCGCCGGACAGGGGGAACACTGAAGCTTTCTTT.

The chain links TRBV5-6 to TRBJ2-7; no reliable D call. CDR1 SGHDT and CDR2 YYEEEE come from the germline V gene. V was shortened by 2 bases and J by 5 bases, with 5 bases between the two germline ends. The CDR3 sequence is 11 residues long. CDR3 residues: CASSFKHEQYF. In nucleotides, the CDR3 is TGTGCCAGCAGCTTTAAGCACGAGCAGTACTTC.

This clone was detected a few times. The chain joins TRBV5-6 to TRBJ1-5; D gene unclear. CDR3 size: 14 residues. Deletions cut 2 bases from V and 4 bases from J, with 10 bases between. Germline CDR1 and CDR2: SGHDT and YYEEEE. CDR3 nucleotide sequence: TGTGCCAGCAGCTTAGGTAGGGTGAATCAGCCCCAGCATTTT. Protein: CASSLGRVNQPQHF.

The chain recombines TRBV7-2 with TRBJ1-2; unclear D gene. Germline-derived CDR1 and CDR2 are SGHTA and FQGNSA. V lost 1 base, J lost 1 base, and 10 bases lay in between. The CDR3 is 15 residues long. The CDR3 nucleotides read TGTGCCAGCAGCTTAGTCCGGGGTAATAACTATGGCTACACCTTC. Protein product: CASSLVRGNNYGYTF.

V and J are TRBV19 and TRBJ1-6; D not resolved. V lost 8 bases, J lost 0 bases, and 8 bases lay in between. CDR3 length: 14 amino acids. Germline V gene data show CDR1 as LNHDA and CDR2 as SQIVND (reference sequence). CDR3 coding DNA: TGTGCCAGTGTGGAGAGCTCCTATAATTCACCCCTCCACTTT. Protein product: CASVESSYNSPLHF.